The next 25 T cell receptor beta chains were all read from a single sample in a study of beta chain features in type 1 diabetes. The study reverse transcribed the entire isolated RNA, so it sequenced expressed TCRB transcripts. Clones were read by immunoSEQ multiplex PCR, and TCRdb kept only the in-frame ones, dropping some. The data show a few hundred thousand clones, 7.5% to 10% seen once. Specimen: naive CD4+ T cells from blood. The origin of the receptors is a woman between 18 and 30 years old in good health.

This clone was seen only a few times. This chain connects TRBV29-1 to TRBJ2-1, with 7 nucleotides matching TRBD2. V gave up 8 bases and J gave up 9 bases; unmatched junction bases: 13. The germline V gene has CDR1 SQVTM and CDR2 ANQGSEA. The length of the CDR3 is 13 residues. In nucleotides, the CDR3 is TGCAGCTTCCTAGGCCGGACTAGAGGTGAGCAGTTCTTC. This codes for CSFLGRTRGEQFF.

The chain joins TRBV6-1 to TRBJ2-7; TRBD1 matches at 7 bases. The germline V gene has CDR1 MNHNS and CDR2 SASEGT. J gave up 3 bases and V 5 bases, and 7 bases lay outside the gene matches. This CDR3 contains 14 residues. CDR3 sequence (DNA): TGTGCCAGCAGTTCCCAACAGGGGTACTACGAGCAGTACTTC. This encodes CASSSQQGYYEQYF.

This rearrangement joins TRBV6-6 to TRBJ2-1, with TRBD2 matching 11 bases. CDR1 and CDR2 (germline): MNHNY, SVGAGI (reference sequence). The CDR3 extends over 16 amino acids. J lost 6 bases, V lost 6 bases, and 10 bases had no gene match. The CDR3 spells CASSAELAGAGNEQFF. The CDR3, as DNA: TGTGCCAGCAGCGCTGAACTAGCGGGAGCGGGCAATGAGCAGTTCTTC.

The table lists this clone with a few counts. The chain couples TRBV9 to TRBJ2-2, with D perhaps TRBD1 (6 bases). The V gene's germline CDR1 is SGDLS and CDR2 YYNGEE. This CDR3 region has 15 residues. The germline V and J ends were trimmed by 3 bases and 4 bases, with 13 bases remaining between them. CDR3 protein: CASSGIDRSTGELFF. CDR3 nucleotide sequence: TGTGCCAGCAGCGGTATCGACAGGTCCACCGGGGAGCTGTTTTTT.

This chain links TRBV6-1 with TRBJ1-1; D not certain. The CDR3 spans 13 residues. V gave up 2 bases and J gave up 1 base, with 5 bases separating them. Germline-derived CDR1 and CDR2 are MNHNS and SASEGT. The CDR3, as DNA: TGTGCCAGCAGTGAACATTCGAACACTGAAGCTTTCTTT. This translates into CASSEHSNTEAFF.

As for this clone: The sample holds other DNA sequences that translate to the same CDR3. V is TRBV5-4 and J is TRBJ1-5, with a tentative D call TRBD1 (5 bases). CDR1 SGHNT and CDR2 YYREEE come from the germline V gene (reference sequence). The CDR3 is made up of 12 amino acids. Trimming left V 4 bases short and J 6 bases short, with 8 bases between. As DNA, the CDR3 is TGTGCCAGCAGCCTGCAGGGTCAGCCCCAGCATTTT. Its translation: CASSLQGQPQHF.

This clone was counted between two and nine times. The V gene is TRBV6-5, the J gene TRBJ2-3; D gene ambiguous. From germline, CDR1 is MNHEY and CDR2 SVGAGI. The CDR3 is 16 residues long. V was trimmed by 2 bases and J by 2 bases, leaving 14 bases between them. The CDR3 nucleotides read TGTGCCAGCAGTTACGTTACATTTGGAGCCACAGATACGCAGTATTTT. Protein: CASSYVTFGATDTQYF.

In this sample, this clone turned up a few times. The V and J genes are TRBV6-1 and TRBJ2-3; 12 bases are a match to TRBD2. The germline gives CDR1 MNHNS, CDR2 SASEGT. V shed 4 bases and J 6 bases; nucleotides not matched to a gene: 11. The CDR3 is made up of 17 amino acids. The DNA of the CDR3 is TGTGCCAGCAGTGGAAGCCTACTAGCGGGGGGAGGCGATACGCAGTATTTT. This sequence encodes CASSGSLLAGGGDTQYF.

V and J are TRBV27 and TRBJ2-1; 10 bases map to TRBD2. J lost 2 bases, V lost 5 bases, and 6 bases had no gene match. CDR1 is MNHEY and CDR2 is SMNVEV in the germline V gene (reference sequence). The CDR3 loop spans 16 amino acids. The CDR3 DNA reads TGTGCCAGCAGTGATATTAGCGGGAGGCCCTACAATGAGCAGTTCTTC. Translation gives CASSDISGRPYNEQFF.

V gene TRBV19 combines with J gene TRBJ1-1; D uncertain. Trimming left V 5 bases short and J 8 bases short, with 9 bases between. This CDR3 comprises 11 residues. Looked up from germline, CDR1 is LNHDA and CDR2 is SQIVND (reference sequence). The CDR3 sequence: CASSGASEAFF. The CDR3 region has the DNA TGTGCCAGTAGTGGAGCGAGCGAAGCTTTCTTT.

The rearrangement uses TRBV27 and TRBJ2-7; TRBD2 might be the D (5 bases). Germline V gives CDR1 MNHEY, CDR2 SMNVEV (reference sequence). The CDR3 is made up of 13 amino acids. Trimming removed 3 bases from V and 4 bases from J, with 10 bases in between. This CDR3 reads CASSLRVRYEQYF. CDR3 nucleotides: TGTGCCAGCAGTTTGAGGGTGCGGTACGAGCAGTACTTC.

This clone came up a few times. V and J are TRBV5-1 and TRBJ2-1; no reliable D call. Trimming stripped 4 bases from V and 6 bases from J, with 11 bases between. The CDR3 spans 13 residues. The V gene's germline CDR1 is SGHRS and CDR2 YFSETQ. The CDR3 coding sequence is TGCGCCAGCAGCCCGAACTTGAGCAATGAGCAGTTCTTC. This codes for CASSPNLSNEQFF.

This clone was seen a handful of times. The genes are TRBV11-2 and TRBJ2-7; a weak D match, TRBD1 (6 bases). Germline V gene sequence: CDR1 SGHAT, CDR2 FQNNGV. The CDR3 runs 16 residues. Trimming took 4 bases from V and 0 from J, leaving 16 bases between them. CDR3: CASSWPPGAFSYEQYF. CDR3 in DNA: TGTGCCAGCAGCTGGCCCCCAGGGGCCTTCTCCTACGAGCAGTACTTC. The full variable domain, completed using reference TRBV11-2 and TRBJ2-7, is EAGVAQSPRYKIIEKRQSVAFWCNPISGHATLYWYQQILGQGPKLLIQFQNNGVVDDSQLPKDRFSAERLKGVDSTLKIQPAKLEDSAVYLCASSWPPGAFSYEQYFGPGTRLTVT.

The V gene is TRBV14, the J gene TRBJ1-2, with TRBD1 matching 8 bases. The CDR3 spans 17 residues. Germline CDR1 SGHDN, CDR2 FVKESK. V trimming: 2 bases; J trimming: 4 bases; junction bases outside the gene matches: 12. The DNA of the CDR3 is TGTGCCAGCAGCCAATCCCTTGGGGACAGGTTAATCTATGGCTACACCTTC. This codes for CASSQSLGDRLIYGYTF.

This clone was picked up a small number of times. The chain is built from TRBV25-1 and TRBJ2-3; 10 nucleotides align to TRBD1. The CDR3 loop spans 15 amino acids. Germline CDR1 MGHDK, CDR2 SYGVNS. The trim removed 7 bases at V and 5 bases at J, leaving 9 bases unmatched. The CDR3 spells CASNRRTGGKDTQYF. The DNA for the CDR3 is TGTGCCAGCAACCGCCGGACAGGGGGAAAAGATACGCAGTATTTT.

The chain recombines TRBV9 with TRBJ1-2; tentative D call: TRBD1 (5 bases). The V end lost 0 bases, the J end lost 8 bases, and 17 bases lay between the germline ends. CDR3 length equals 15 residues. CDR1 is SGDLS, CDR2 YYNGEE, per germline. As DNA, the CDR3 is TGTGCCAGCAGCGTAGCGGGGCGGGGATTTGGCGGCTACACCTTC. This codes for CASSVAGRGFGGYTF.

This clone was counted between two and nine times. The genes are TRBV5-1 and TRBJ2-2; D is possibly TRBD2 (5 bases). With 0 bases removed from V and 7 bases from J, the gap between germline ends came to 7 bases. Germline CDR1 reads SGHRS; CDR2 reads YFSETQ. This CDR3 has 13 residues. CDR3 residues: CASSLAGIGELFF. In DNA, the CDR3 is TGCGCCAGCAGCTTGGCGGGAATCGGGGAGCTGTTTTTT.

V usage is TRBV11-2 and J usage is TRBJ2-5, with TRBD2 matching over 10 bases. Trimming took 5 bases from V and 4 from J; bases not matched to a gene: 10. This CDR3 contains 16 residues. Germline V gives CDR1 SGHAT, CDR2 FQNNGV. CDR3 amino acids: CASSQSGGDLGETQYF. The CDR3 DNA sequence: TGTGCCAGCAGCCAAAGCGGGGGGGACTTGGGAGAGACCCAGTACTTC. Based on the CDR3 plus reference TRBV11-2 and TRBJ2-5, the full variable domain is EAGVAQSPRYKIIEKRQSVAFWCNPISGHATLYWYQQILGQGPKLLIQFQNNGVVDDSQLPKDRFSAERLKGVDSTLKIQPAKLEDSAVYLCASSQSGGDLGETQYFGPGTRLLVL.

This clone was seen a few times. The chain is built from TRBV30 and TRBJ2-3, with 10 bases matching TRBD2. The CDR3 is made up of 14 amino acids. CDR1 GTSNPN and CDR2 SVGIG come from the germline V gene (reference sequence). Germline trimming cut 4 bases from V and 3 bases from J; bases unmatched to any gene: 4. The CDR3 DNA sequence: TGTGCCTGGACACTAGCGGGGAAGACAGATACGCAGTATTTT. Translated, it gives CAWTLAGKTDTQYF.

This clone was counted many times. This chain links TRBV23-1 with TRBJ2-7, with TRBD2 as a possible D gene (6 bases). TRBV23-1 is assigned to the ORF class and has an uncertain function. Trimming stripped 2 bases from V and 5 bases from J, with 16 bases between. CDR3 length equals 15 residues. CDR3 in amino acids: CASSQGRELKDEQYF. CDR3 sequence (DNA): TGCGCCAGCAGTCAAGGTCGGGAGCTGAAGGACGAGCAGTACTTC.

The V gene is TRBV4-2, the J gene TRBJ2-2; D perhaps matches TRBD1 (6 bases). The CDR3 totals 21 residues. The germline V and J ends were trimmed by 2 bases and 5 bases, with 30 bases remaining between them. In germline, CDR1 is LGHNA, CDR2 YNFKEQ. CDR3 loop: CASSQPDLRDPGRGRTGELFF. In DNA form, the CDR3 reads TGTGCCAGCAGCCAACCAGACCTCCGGGACCCGGGTAGGGGGAGAACCGGGGAGCTGTTTTTT.

The CDR3 sequence: CACWWATEAFF. In DNA form, the CDR3 reads TGTGCCTGCTGGTGGGCGACTGAAGCTTTCTTT. The V and J genes are TRBV30 and TRBJ1-1; D is undetermined. CDR1 GTSNPN and CDR2 SVGIG come from the germline V gene (reference sequence). The V end was cut by 6 bases, the J end by 5 bases, with 10 bases between. The CDR3 sequence is 11 residues long.

This clone was counted between two and nine times. This rearrangement joins TRBV18 to TRBJ2-2, with TRBD1 matching 8 bases. CDR1 is KGHSH and CDR2 is LQKENI in the germline V gene. V dropped 1 base and J dropped 6; count of bases not matched to a gene: 4. There are 15 residues in the CDR3. CDR3 DNA: TGTGCCAGCTCACCACAGACAGGGGCGGCCGGGGAGCTGTTTTTT. Encoded protein: CASSPQTGAAGELFF.

The genes are TRBV4-1 and TRBJ1-2, with 10 bases that match TRBD1. This CDR3 contains 15 residues. The J segment lost 8 bases and the V segment lost 2 bases, leaving 8 bases of the junction unmatched. Germline CDR1 is MGHRA and CDR2 is YSYEKL. CDR3 DNA sequence: TGCGCCAGCAGCCAACTCGACAGGGGGCCTGGAGGCTACACCTTC. Protein: CASSQLDRGPGGYTF.

Only a few counts were recorded for this clone. The V gene is TRBV5-4, the J gene TRBJ2-7; 8 bases are shared with TRBD1. J lost 3 bases, V lost 2 bases, and 7 bases had no gene match. This CDR3 has 15 residues. Germline V CDR1 and CDR2: SGHNT, YYREEE (reference sequence). The CDR3 reads CASSFRQGALYEQYF. DNA for the CDR3: TGTGCCAGCAGCTTTCGTCAGGGGGCACTCTACGAGCAGTACTTC.